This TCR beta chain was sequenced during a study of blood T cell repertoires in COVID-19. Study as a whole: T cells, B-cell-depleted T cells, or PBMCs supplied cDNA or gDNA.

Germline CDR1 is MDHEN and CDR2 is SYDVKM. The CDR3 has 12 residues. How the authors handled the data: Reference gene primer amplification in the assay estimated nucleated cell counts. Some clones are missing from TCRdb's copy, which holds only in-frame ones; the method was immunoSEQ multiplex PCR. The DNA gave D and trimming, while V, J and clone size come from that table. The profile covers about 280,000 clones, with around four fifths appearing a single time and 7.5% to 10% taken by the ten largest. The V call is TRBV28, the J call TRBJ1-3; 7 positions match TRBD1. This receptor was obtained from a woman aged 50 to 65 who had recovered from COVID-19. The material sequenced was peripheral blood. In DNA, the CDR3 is TGTTCCAAAGGGGGCAATGGAAACACCATATATTTT. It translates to CSKGGNGNTIYF.